One and the same sample provided the 5 T cell receptor beta chains below, sequenced in a study of cytomegalovirus exposure and HLA in healthy donors. The PCR was carried out with 60 Vbeta primers and 13 Jbeta primers. Sequencing used immunoSEQ multiplex PCR; TCRdb keeps in-frame clones, though not all of them. The sample has around 110,000 clones; over 70% are singletons. Sequencing was done on a sample of PBMCs. These receptors were obtained from a young woman in good health and CMV-seronegative.

This clone has a count of ten or more. This sequence joins TRBV5-1 and TRBJ2-5; D is perhaps TRBD2 (5 bases). The germline V and J ends were trimmed by 0 bases and 5 bases, with 14 bases remaining between them. Germline V CDR1 and CDR2: SGHRS, YFSETQ. The CDR3 sequence is 15 residues long. As DNA, the CDR3 is TGCGCCAGCAGCTTGGCATCTAGTCCGGGGGAGACCCAGTACTTC. Residues: CASSLASSPGETQYF.

The chain combines TRBV6-1 with TRBJ1-6; 11 nucleotides align to TRBD1. V lost 2 bases and J lost 7; bases outside the gene matches: 10. The CDR3 loop spans 18 amino acids. Germline CDR1 reads MNHNS; CDR2 reads SASEGT. The CDR3 nucleotides read TGTGCCAGCAGTGAATTTAAATGGGACAGGGGGTTAAATTCACCCCTCCACTTT. Its translation: CASSEFKWDRGLNSPLHF.

This chain uses TRBV9 with TRBJ1-3; D is possibly TRBD1 (6 bases). The CDR3 spans 18 residues. Germline loops: CDR1 SGDLS, CDR2 YYNGEE. V lost 3 bases to trimming and J lost 6 bases, with 25 bases between them. The CDR3 DNA reads TGTGCCAGCAGCGGTCCTCGTGACAGGTACGAAAAAGAAAACACCATATATTTT. Translation: CASSGPRDRYEKENTIYF.

The rearrangement uses TRBV5-4 and TRBJ2-7; D not certain. Germline V gene sequence: CDR1 SGHNT, CDR2 YYREEE (reference sequence). This CDR3 is built from 14 residues. V lost 0 bases and J lost 6, with 13 bases in between. The chain's CDR3 is CASSLDGQAGEQYF. The DNA of the CDR3 is TGTGCCAGCAGCTTGGATGGGCAGGCTGGCGAGCAGTACTTC.

The table lists this clone with a count of one. The rearrangement links TRBV10-3 to TRBJ1-2, with 10 bases lining up with TRBD1. From germline, CDR1 is ENHRY and CDR2 SYGVKD. The CDR3 loop spans 14 amino acids. Trimming took 6 bases from V and 8 from J; bases not matched to a gene: 9. The CDR3 protein is CAIRGAGTGAGYTF. CDR3 bases: TGTGCCATCAGGGGCGCCGGGACAGGGGCCGGCTACACCTTC.